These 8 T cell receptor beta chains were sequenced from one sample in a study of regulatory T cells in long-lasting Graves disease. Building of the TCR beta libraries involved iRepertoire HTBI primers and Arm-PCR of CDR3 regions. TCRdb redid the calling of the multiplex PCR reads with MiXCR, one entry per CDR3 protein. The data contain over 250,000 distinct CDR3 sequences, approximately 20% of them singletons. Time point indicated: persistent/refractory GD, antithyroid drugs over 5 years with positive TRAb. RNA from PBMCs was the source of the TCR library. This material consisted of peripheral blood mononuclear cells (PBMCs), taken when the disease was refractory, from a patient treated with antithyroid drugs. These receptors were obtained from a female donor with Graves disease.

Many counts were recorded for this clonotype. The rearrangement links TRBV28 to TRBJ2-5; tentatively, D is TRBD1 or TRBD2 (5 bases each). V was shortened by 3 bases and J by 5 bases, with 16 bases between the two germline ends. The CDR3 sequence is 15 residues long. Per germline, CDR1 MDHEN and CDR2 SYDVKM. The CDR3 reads CASSLMGTMGETQYF. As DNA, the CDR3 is TGTGCCAGCAGTTTGATGGGGACCATGGGGGAGACCCAGTACTTC.

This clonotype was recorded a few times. The CDR3 here is CASSPNIAGTSNTGELFF. CDR3 DNA sequence: TGTGCCAGCAGCCCCAATATAGCGGGCACGTCGAACACCGGGGAGCTGTTTTTT. V is TRBV9 and J is TRBJ2-2, with TRBD2 matching 7 bases. The germline V gene has CDR1 SGDLS and CDR2 YYNGEE. Germline trimming cut 4 bases from V and 0 bases from J; bases unmatched to any gene: 12. The CDR3 sequence is 18 residues long.

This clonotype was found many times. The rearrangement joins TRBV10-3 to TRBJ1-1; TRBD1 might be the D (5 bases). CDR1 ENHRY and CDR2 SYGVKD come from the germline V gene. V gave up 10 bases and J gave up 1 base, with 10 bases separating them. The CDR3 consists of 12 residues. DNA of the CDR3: TGTGCCACCTGCACAGGGAACACTGAAGCTTTCTTT. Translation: CATCTGNTEAFF.

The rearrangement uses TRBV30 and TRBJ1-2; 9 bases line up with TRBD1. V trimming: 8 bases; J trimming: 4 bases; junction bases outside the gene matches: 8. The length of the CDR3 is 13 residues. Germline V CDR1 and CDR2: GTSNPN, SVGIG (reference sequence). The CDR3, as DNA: TGTGCCCGGCGGACAGGGGCCGCCTATGGCTACACCTTC. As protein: CARRTGAAYGYTF.

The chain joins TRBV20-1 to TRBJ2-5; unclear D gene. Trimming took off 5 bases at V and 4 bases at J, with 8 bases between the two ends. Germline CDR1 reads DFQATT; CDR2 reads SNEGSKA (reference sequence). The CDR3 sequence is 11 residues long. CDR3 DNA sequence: TGCAGTGCTTCGGTGGGAGAGACCCAGTACTTC. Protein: CSASVGETQYF.

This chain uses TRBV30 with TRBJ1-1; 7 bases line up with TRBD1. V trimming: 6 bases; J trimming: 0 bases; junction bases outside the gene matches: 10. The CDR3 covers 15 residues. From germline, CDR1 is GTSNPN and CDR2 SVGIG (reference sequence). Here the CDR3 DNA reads TGTGCCTGCCACCGACAGGGACCTATGAACACTGAAGCTTTCTTT. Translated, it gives CACHRQGPMNTEAFF.

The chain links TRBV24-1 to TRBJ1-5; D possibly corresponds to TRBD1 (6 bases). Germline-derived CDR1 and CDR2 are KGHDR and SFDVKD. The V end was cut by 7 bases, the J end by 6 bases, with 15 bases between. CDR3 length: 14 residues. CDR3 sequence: CATSQQGVGQPQHF. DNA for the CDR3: TGTGCCACCAGCCAACAGGGTGTGGGTCAGCCCCAGCATTTT.

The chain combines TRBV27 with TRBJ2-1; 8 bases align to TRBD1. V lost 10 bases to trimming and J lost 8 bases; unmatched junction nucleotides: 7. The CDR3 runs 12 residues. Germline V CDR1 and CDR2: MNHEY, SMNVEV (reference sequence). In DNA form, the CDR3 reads TGTGCCACCACGGACAGGGCCTATGAGCAGTTCTTC. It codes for CATTDRAYEQFF.